Reported below is one TCR beta chain. The antigen remains unidentified. This CDR3 comprises 17 residues. CDR1 is DFQATT and CDR2 is SNEGSKA in the germline V gene (reference sequence). This entry belongs to a study of T cells expressing NK-cell markers. Study as a whole: All TCR beta repertoires analysed originated from sorted CD3+CD56+NKG2C+, CD3+CD56+NKG2C- and CD3+CD56-NKG2C+ T cells. Of eight sequenced donors, seven were HCMV-seropositive and one HCMV-seronegative.

Overall study results and limits: Leadership of the CD3+CD56-NKG2C+ fraction also belonged to these clonotypes in four donors.

A 5'RACE template switching approach incorporating UMIs was used to make TCR beta cDNA. Reprocessing the 5' RACE reads, TCRdb reports a single entry for every CDR3 protein and omits DNA. This table holds approximately 440,000 distinct CDR3 sequences. This TCR was sampled from a woman between 50 and 59 years old in good health. The sample was blood T cells: a sorted CD56 or NKG2C T cell subset, CD4+ or CD8+ T cells, or bulk PBMC T cells (not recorded which). This rearrangement joins TRBV20-1 to TRBJ1-4; TCRdb reports TRBD1, a call that lacks DNA to check it against. The CDR3 spells CSASSFRTGTANEKLFF.